These 13 T cell receptor beta chains were all obtained from the same sample, sequenced in a study of T cell changes during pregnancy in multiple sclerosis. This table comes from immunoSEQ multiplex PCR, and its TCRdb copy is limited to in-frame clones, with some not included. The sample lists roughly 46,000 clones, approximately 92% occurring once. The sequencing here drew on peripheral blood, taken in the third trimester of pregnancy. All receptors come from a female donor with multiple sclerosis, enrolled in a pregnancy study.

This chain links TRBV2 with TRBJ2-3; TRBD2 agrees at 11 bases. CDR1 and CDR2 (germline): SNHLY, FYNNEI. After removal of 7 bases from V and 4 bases from J, the junction contained 7 bases not matched to a gene. The CDR3 loop spans 15 amino acids. The CDR3 reads CASIKQGLAADTQYF. In DNA, the CDR3 is TGTGCCAGCATTAAACAGGGACTAGCGGCAGATACGCAGTATTTT.

The chain couples TRBV5-6 to TRBJ2-1; D may be TRBD2 (6 bases). The CDR3 totals 15 residues. Trimming pared 4 bases from V and 6 bases from J, leaving 17 bases between. CDR1 SGHDT and CDR2 YYEEEE come from the germline V gene. In DNA form, the CDR3 reads TGTGCCAGCAGCCGCGGGGCCCGAAGGGGCAATGAGCAGTTCTTC. Translation gives CASSRGARRGNEQFF.

This chain uses TRBV27 with TRBJ2-2; 7 bases agree with TRBD2. V was pared by 0 bases and J by 4 bases, with 8 bases of the junction left unmatched. CDR1 is MNHEY and CDR2 is SMNVEV in the germline V gene (reference sequence). The CDR3 has 17 amino acids. This CDR3 is CASSLSNAGVVTGELFF. The CDR3 DNA is TGTGCCAGCAGTTTATCGAACGCGGGAGTAGTCACCGGGGAGCTGTTTTTT.

This clone was observed once. The chain couples TRBV27 to TRBJ2-1; the match to TRBD2 covers 13 bases. V shed 6 bases, J shed 7 bases, and the junction held 3 bases outside the gene matches. Germline CDR1 MNHEY, CDR2 SMNVEV (reference sequence). CDR3 length: 14 amino acids. CDR3 sequence reads: CASSWGLAGNEQFF. The DNA of the CDR3 is TGTGCCAGCAGCTGGGGACTAGCGGGAAATGAGCAGTTCTTC.

The rearrangement joins TRBV2 to TRBJ2-7; no reliable D call. V dropped 7 bases and J dropped 4 bases, with 11 bases sitting between them. In germline, CDR1 is SNHLY, CDR2 FYNNEI. The CDR3 is 12 amino acids. This CDR3 reads CASKKVGYEQYF. In DNA form, the CDR3 reads TGTGCCAGCAAGAAAGTCGGGTACGAGCAGTACTTC.

The CDR3 protein is CARGIAGEGDTQYF. The CDR3 bases are TGCGCCAGAGGGATAGCGGGAGAGGGAGATACGCAGTATTTT. The rearrangement uses TRBV10-1 and TRBJ2-3; 9 bases line up with TRBD2. With 9 bases clipped from V and 5 bases from J, the junction kept 9 bases outside the gene matches. This CDR3 is built from 14 residues. The germline gives CDR1 WNHNN, CDR2 SYGVQD (reference sequence).

This rearrangement joins TRBV7-2 to TRBJ2-7; a weak D match, TRBD1 (7 bases). This CDR3 comprises 16 residues. V lost 0 bases and J lost 1, with 13 bases in between. Germline-derived CDR1 and CDR2 are SGHTA and FQGNSA. CDR3 in amino acids: CASSLARGDRSYEQYF. The CDR3 nucleotides read TGTGCCAGCAGCTTAGCGAGGGGGGACAGATCCTACGAGCAGTACTTC.

The J gene is TRBJ2-7, the V gene TRBV9; D gene uncertain. V lost 0 bases, J lost 3 bases, and 7 bases lay in between. CDR1 and CDR2 (germline): SGDLS, YYNGEE. This CDR3 is 13 amino acids long. CDR3 bases: TGTGCCAGCAGCGTAGGAGAGCACTACGAGCAGTACTTC. Residues: CASSVGEHYEQYF.

The genes are TRBV4-3 and TRBJ2-7; 7 nucleotides match TRBD1. The V and J ends lost 0 bases and 1 base, in that order; junction bases with no gene match: 3. Germline V CDR1 and CDR2: LGHNA, YSLEER. This CDR3 has 15 residues. In DNA, the CDR3 is TGCGCCAGCAGCCAAGATCCAGGGGGTTCCTACGAGCAGTACTTC. Protein product: CASSQDPGGSYEQYF.

This chain connects TRBV5-8 to TRBJ2-1; 13 bases match TRBD2. Trimming at V came to 7 bases and at J to 7 bases, leaving 8 bases not matched to a gene. Per the germline V gene, CDR1 is SGHTS and CDR2 is YDEGEE. CDR3 length: 15 residues. Here the CDR3 reads CASRKGTSGMNEQFF. The CDR3, as DNA: TGTGCCAGCCGAAAAGGGACTAGCGGGATGAATGAGCAGTTCTTC.

The CDR3 is CASSRGLAEYTDTQYF. The DNA for the CDR3 is TGTGCCAGCAGCAGGGGACTAGCGGAATACACAGATACGCAGTATTTT. The chain recombines TRBV7-2 with TRBJ2-3; the match to TRBD2 covers 11 bases. Germline-derived CDR1 and CDR2 are SGHTA and FQGNSA. The CDR3 covers 16 residues. The V segment lost 5 bases and the J segment 2 bases; nucleotides outside the gene matches: 6.

The rearrangement links TRBV7-9 to TRBJ2-1; tentative D call: TRBD2 (5 bases). This CDR3 spans 14 amino acids. Germline V gives CDR1 SEHNR, CDR2 FQNEAQ (reference sequence). The ends were cut back, 5 bases at V and 5 bases at J, with 13 bases in the middle. The DNA of the CDR3 is TGTGCCAGCAGCCTACGGGGTCTACACAATGAGCAGTTCTTC. It is translated as CASSLRGLHNEQFF.

The rearrangement joins TRBV7-2 to TRBJ2-7; TRBD1 might be the D (6 bases). CDR3 length equals 14 residues. CDR1 is SGHTA, CDR2 FQGNSA, per germline. V lost 3 bases to trimming and J lost 2 bases, with 11 bases between them. This CDR3 is CASSFGTLTYEQYF. CDR3 nucleotides: TGTGCCAGCAGCTTTGGGACACTTACCTACGAGCAGTACTTC.